This T cell receptor beta chain was identified during a study of post-analysis software for immune sequencing data. Findings and limits, study-wide: Patients carried roughly 5 TRBV segments more frequently than controls did, and TRBV5-6, TRBV5-1 and TRBV20-1 were among them.

Incorporated into the TCR beta cDNA libraries were unique molecular identifiers, which served to reduce PCR and sequencing biases. A single record per CDR3 protein comes from TCRdb applying MiXCR to the PCR reads. The sample shows about 770,000 distinct CDR3 sequences, under 60% of them seen only once. In the case of this clonotype: Its antigen is unidentified.

CDR1 and CDR2 from the germline V gene are SNHLY and FYNNEI. This CDR3 comprises 15 residues. V was clipped by 5 bases and J by 9 bases, with 17 bases between them. Source material: blood. This sequence was found in a girl aged 5 to 17 with multiple sclerosis. The rearrangement uses TRBV2 and TRBJ1-6; no clear D. The CDR3 DNA is TGTGCCAGCAGTCTCCGGACGGGGAATAGTTCACCCCTCCACTTT. It encodes CASSLRTGNSSPLHF.